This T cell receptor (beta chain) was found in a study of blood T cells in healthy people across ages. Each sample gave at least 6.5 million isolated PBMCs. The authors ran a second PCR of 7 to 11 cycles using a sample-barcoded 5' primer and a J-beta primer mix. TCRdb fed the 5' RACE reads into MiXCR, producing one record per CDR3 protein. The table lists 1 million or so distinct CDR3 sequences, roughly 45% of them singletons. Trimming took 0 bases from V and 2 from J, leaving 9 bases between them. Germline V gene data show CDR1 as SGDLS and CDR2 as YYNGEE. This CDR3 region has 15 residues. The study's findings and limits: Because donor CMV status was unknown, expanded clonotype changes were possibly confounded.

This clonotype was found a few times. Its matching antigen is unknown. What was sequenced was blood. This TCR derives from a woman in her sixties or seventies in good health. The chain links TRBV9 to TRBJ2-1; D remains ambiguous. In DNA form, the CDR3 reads TGTGCCAGCAGCGTAGATGGAGCCCCCTACAATGAGCAGTTCTTC. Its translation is CASSVDGAPYNEQFF.